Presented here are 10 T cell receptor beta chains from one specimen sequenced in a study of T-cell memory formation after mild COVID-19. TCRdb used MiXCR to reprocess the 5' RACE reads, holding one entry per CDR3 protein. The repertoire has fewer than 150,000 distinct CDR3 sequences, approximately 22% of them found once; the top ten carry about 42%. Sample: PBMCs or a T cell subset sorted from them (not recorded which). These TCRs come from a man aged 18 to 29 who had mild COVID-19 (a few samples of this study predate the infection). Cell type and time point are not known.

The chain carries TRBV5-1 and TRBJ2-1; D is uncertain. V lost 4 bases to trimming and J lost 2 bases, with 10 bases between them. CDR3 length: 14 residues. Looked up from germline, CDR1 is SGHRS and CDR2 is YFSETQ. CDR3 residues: CASSGKDAYNEQFF. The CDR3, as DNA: TGCGCCAGCAGCGGCAAAGACGCCTACAATGAGCAGTTCTTC.

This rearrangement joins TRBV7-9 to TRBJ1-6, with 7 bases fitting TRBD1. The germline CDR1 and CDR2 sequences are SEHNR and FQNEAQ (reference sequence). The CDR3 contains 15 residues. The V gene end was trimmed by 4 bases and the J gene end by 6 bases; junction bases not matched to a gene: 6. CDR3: CASSYDRERNSPLHF. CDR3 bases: TGTGCCAGCAGCTACGACAGGGAGCGTAATTCACCCCTCCACTTT.

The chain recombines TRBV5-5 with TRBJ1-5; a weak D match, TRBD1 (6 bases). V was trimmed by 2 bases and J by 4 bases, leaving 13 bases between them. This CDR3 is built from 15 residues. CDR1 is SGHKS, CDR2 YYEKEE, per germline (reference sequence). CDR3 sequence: CASSLLTGENQPQHF. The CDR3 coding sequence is TGTGCCAGCAGCTTACTGACAGGAGAGAATCAGCCCCAGCATTTT.

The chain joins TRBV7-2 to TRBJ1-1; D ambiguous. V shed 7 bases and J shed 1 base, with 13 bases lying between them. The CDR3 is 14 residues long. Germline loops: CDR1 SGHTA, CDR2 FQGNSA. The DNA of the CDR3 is TGTGCCAGCACCGCGAGGGTCAGGAACACTGAAGCTTTCTTT. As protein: CASTARVRNTEAFF.

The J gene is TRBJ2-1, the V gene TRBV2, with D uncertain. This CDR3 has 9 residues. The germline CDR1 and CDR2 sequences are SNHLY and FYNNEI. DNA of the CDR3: TGTGGCCCCCCCCATGAGCAGTTCTTC. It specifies CGPPHEQFF.

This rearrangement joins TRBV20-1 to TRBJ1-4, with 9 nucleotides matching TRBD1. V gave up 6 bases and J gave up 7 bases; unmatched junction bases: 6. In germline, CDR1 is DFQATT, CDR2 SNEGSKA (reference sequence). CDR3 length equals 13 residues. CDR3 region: CSARDREFEKLFF. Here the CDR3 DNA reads TGCAGTGCCAGGGACAGGGAGTTTGAAAAACTGTTTTTT.

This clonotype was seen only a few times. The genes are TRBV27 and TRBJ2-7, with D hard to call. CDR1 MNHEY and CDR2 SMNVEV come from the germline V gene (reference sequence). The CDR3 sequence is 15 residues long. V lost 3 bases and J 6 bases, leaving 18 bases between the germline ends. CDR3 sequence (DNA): TGTGCCAGCAGTTTGATTGGTAGCACAGACACCGAGCAGTACTTC. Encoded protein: CASSLIGSTDTEQYF.

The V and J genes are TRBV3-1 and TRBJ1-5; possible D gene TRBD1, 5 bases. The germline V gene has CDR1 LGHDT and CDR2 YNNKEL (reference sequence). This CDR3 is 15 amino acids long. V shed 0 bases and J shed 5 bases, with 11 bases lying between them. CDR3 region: CASSQDWGFDQPQHF. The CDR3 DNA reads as TGTGCCAGCAGCCAAGATTGGGGGTTCGATCAGCCCCAGCATTTT.

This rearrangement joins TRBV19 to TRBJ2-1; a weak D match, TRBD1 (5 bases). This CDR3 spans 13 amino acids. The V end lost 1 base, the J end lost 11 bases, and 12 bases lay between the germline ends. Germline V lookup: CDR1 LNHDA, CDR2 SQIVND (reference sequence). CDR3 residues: CASSIVTRQKQFF. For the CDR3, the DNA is TGTGCCAGTAGTATAGTGACTCGACAGAAGCAGTTCTTC.

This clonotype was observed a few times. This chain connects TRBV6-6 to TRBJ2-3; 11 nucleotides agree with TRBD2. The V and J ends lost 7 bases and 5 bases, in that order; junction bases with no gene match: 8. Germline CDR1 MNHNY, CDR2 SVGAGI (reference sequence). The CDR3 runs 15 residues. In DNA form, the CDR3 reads TGTGCCAGCAATTTCCTAGCGGGGGGCGTAGATACGCAGTATTTT. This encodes CASNFLAGGVDTQYF.